This T cell receptor (beta chain) originates from a study of CD4 and CD8 cells across lung adenocarcinoma regions. The CDR3 spans 12 residues. Germline V gene data show CDR1 as MNHNS and CDR2 as SASEGT. Trimming shortened V by 4 bases and J by 4 bases, and 4 bases separated the two germline ends. This clonotype is labeled as medium-sized. TCRdb independently ran MiXCR on the PCR reads; one entry per CDR3 protein. Of 3,000 to 4,000 distinct CDR3 sequences detected, roughly 58% appear once; the ten largest clones hold around a third. Samples came from patients with localized non-small cell lung adenocarcinoma.

Source material: CD4+ T cells from the center of a lung tumor. This sequence joins TRBV6-1 and TRBJ2-2; D unresolved. This clonotype was sampled from a female donor with lung adenocarcinoma. The CD4 and CD8 labels of this study may be unreliable. The CDR3 reads CASSGRTGELFF. The DNA for the CDR3 is TGTGCCAGCAGTGGGCGCACCGGGGAGCTGTTTTTT.